The 27 T cell receptor beta chains in this list originate from one sample, sequenced in a study of identical twins (dated by TCRdb to the mid-2010s). The library relied on 5' RACE. Sequencing was performed on an Illumina HiSeq 2000. TCRdb applied fastp at Q25 and MiXCR to the public reads, then kept only in-frame beta chains. A single entry per CDR3 protein holds the most common genes and DNA from its merged rows. Present in this sample are hundreds of thousands of distinct CDR3 sequences, 6.1% of which were seen just once. The top ten hold 1.5% to 2% of the sample. Sequences were obtained from naive T cells sorted from blood. What the cell subset or site label conveys for this sample: cells isolated with a human naive T-cell isolation kit. These receptor sequences come from a man aged 18 to 29 in good health.

This clonotype occurred a few times. The rearrangement uses TRBV20-1 and TRBJ2-3; D remains unclear. Germline V gene data show CDR1 as DFQATT and CDR2 as SNEGSKA (reference sequence). Trimming stripped 3 bases from V and 0 bases from J, with 10 bases between. The CDR3 length is 14 residues. The CDR3 nucleotides are TGCAGTGCTAGTAGGCGGTTTAGCACAGATACGCAGTATTTT. Residues: CSASRRFSTDTQYF.

This clonotype was detected a few times. The chain recombines TRBV11-2 with TRBJ2-2; possibly TRBD2 for D (6 bases). This CDR3 is 13 amino acids long. The germline V gene encodes CDR1 SGHAT and CDR2 FQNNGV. The V and J ends lost 5 bases and 6 bases respectively, with 10 bases between them. The CDR3 is CASSPKRAGELFF. DNA of the CDR3: TGTGCCAGCAGCCCAAAGCGGGCCGGGGAGCTGTTTTTT.

This clonotype has ten or more counts. V and J are TRBV29-1 and TRBJ1-2, with no clear D. The CDR3 covers 16 residues. V shed 4 bases and J shed 1 base, with 19 bases lying between them. Germline CDR1 reads SQVTM; CDR2 reads ANQGSEA. The CDR3 bases are TGCAGCGTTGGTCTGGAAACACGAAAGTATAACTATGGCTACACCTTC. As protein: CSVGLETRKYNYGYTF.

This clonotype was detected many times. This chain joins TRBV10-3 and TRBJ2-5; 7 nucleotides agree with TRBD1. V shed 7 bases, J shed 0 bases, and the junction held 2 bases outside the gene matches. Germline V CDR1 and CDR2: ENHRY, SYGVKD. The CDR3 contains 13 residues. The chain's CDR3 is CAIKGTDQETQYF. The CDR3 nucleotides read TGTGCCATCAAGGGGACAGACCAAGAGACCCAGTACTTC.

V and J are TRBV14 and TRBJ2-5, with a possible D match to TRBD2 (5 bases). CDR3 length: 14 residues. Trimming took 4 bases from V and 2 from J, leaving 11 bases between them. Germline V gene data show CDR1 as SGHDN and CDR2 as FVKESK. CDR3 sequence (DNA): TGTGCCAGCAGCCCGGACTGGATACAAGAGACCCAGTACTTC. It specifies CASSPDWIQETQYF.

This clonotype has ten or more counts. The chain couples TRBV29-1 to TRBJ2-3; D gene unclear. The CDR3 has 11 residues. V lost 8 bases and J lost 4, with 10 bases in between. Germline CDR1 reads SQVTM; CDR2 reads ANQGSEA. The CDR3 spells CSSVMADTQYF. CDR3 in DNA: TGCAGCAGCGTAATGGCAGATACGCAGTATTTT.

In its sample, this clonotype was seen a few times. The V gene is TRBV3-1, the J gene TRBJ2-7; D is undetermined. Germline CDR1 LGHDT, CDR2 YNNKEL (reference sequence). The V end lost 1 base, the J end lost 7 bases, and 11 bases lay between the germline ends. The length of the CDR3 is 13 residues. CDR3 bases: TGTGCCAGCAGCCAAGGGACCTTAGGGGAGCAGTACGTC. This gives the protein CASSQGTLGEQYV.

There are a few counts of this clonotype. The J gene is TRBJ2-1, the V gene TRBV27; D may be TRBD2 (6 bases). The V gene's germline CDR1 is MNHEY and CDR2 SMNVEV (reference sequence). The germline V and J ends were trimmed by 2 bases and 9 bases, with 17 bases remaining between them. The CDR3 runs 15 residues. CDR3 DNA sequence: TGTGCCAGCAGTTTAAGGAGGGTGGCTCTGGGTGAGCAGTTCTTC. It specifies CASSLRRVALGEQFF.

Ten or more counts support this clonotype. The chain combines TRBV10-1 with TRBJ2-3; the D gene could be TRBD1 or TRBD2 (5 bases each). CDR1 is WNHNN and CDR2 is SYGVQD in the germline V gene (reference sequence). Trimming removed 4 bases at V and 2 bases at J, with 10 bases between. CDR3 size: 14 residues. The CDR3 DNA follows: TGCGCCAGCAGTGCGGGACCACTCACAGATACGCAGTATTTT. It is translated as CASSAGPLTDTQYF.

The gene calls are TRBV12-3 or TRBV12-4 and TRBJ2-2; TRBD2 matches 10 bases. The CDR3 totals 14 residues. J was trimmed by 8 bases and V by 4 bases; bases with no gene match: 4. The CDR3 is CASSSSGRGGELFF. CDR3 bases: TGTGCCAGCAGTTCTAGCGGGAGAGGAGGGGAGCTGTTTTTT.

Many counts were recorded for this clonotype. The rearrangement links TRBV7-2 to TRBJ2-2, with TRBD1 identical over 10 bases. Germline CDR1 is SGHTA and CDR2 is FQGNSA. V lost 4 bases, J lost 6 bases, and 2 bases stayed unmatched. The CDR3 spans 14 residues. CDR3 region: CASSSGQGAGELFF. CDR3 bases: TGTGCCAGCAGCTCAGGACAGGGGGCCGGGGAGCTGTTTTTT.

This clonotype was seen at least ten times. The chain combines TRBV29-1 with TRBJ1-2, with unresolved D. The CDR3 length is 12 residues. V was clipped by 5 bases and J by 4 bases, with 11 bases between them. Germline loops: CDR1 SQVTM, CDR2 ANQGSEA. CDR3 coding DNA: TGCAGCGTTAAACCCTGGGGCTATGGCTACACCTTC. Its translation: CSVKPWGYGYTF.

This clonotype occurred many times. The rearrangement links TRBV20-1 to TRBJ1-2; no reliable D call. The CDR3 extends over 17 amino acids. V was trimmed by 0 bases and J by 2 bases, leaving 19 bases between them. Germline assignment: CDR1 DFQATT and CDR2 SNEGSKA (reference sequence). The CDR3 sequence: CSARDYRRPETNYGYTF. CDR3 bases: TGCAGTGCTAGAGATTATCGGAGGCCGGAAACAAACTATGGCTACACCTTC.

This clonotype was seen repeatedly, ten times or more. The V call is TRBV3-1, the J call TRBJ1-1, with a possible D match to TRBD1 (6 bases). The CDR3 covers 15 residues. Between the trimmed V and J ends, which lost 2 bases and 1 base, there was a span of 11 bases. CDR1 LGHDT and CDR2 YNNKEL come from the germline V gene (reference sequence). The CDR3 DNA reads as TGTGCCAGCAGCCAACACAGGGCGGGGAACACTGAAGCTTTCTTT. This encodes CASSQHRAGNTEAFF.

The rearrangement links TRBV7-2 to TRBJ2-3; the match to TRBD2 covers 8 bases. CDR3 length equals 15 residues. V was clipped by 5 bases and J by 5 bases; unmatched bases: 9. Germline values: CDR1 SGHTA, CDR2 FQGNSA. CDR3 protein: CASSLDGRGGDTQYF. The DNA for the CDR3 is TGTGCCAGCAGCCTCGACGGGAGGGGGGGAGATACGCAGTATTTT.

This clonotype has ten or more counts. The chain links TRBV6-2 or TRBV6-3 to TRBJ1-1, with TRBD1 matching over 9 bases. Germline-derived CDR1 and CDR2 are MNHEY and SVGEGT. The CDR3 spans 14 residues. With 6 bases clipped from V and 0 bases from J, the junction kept 2 bases outside the gene matches. The CDR3: CASRRQGVNTEAFF. The CDR3 DNA follows: TGTGCCAGCAGGCGACAGGGGGTGAACACTGAAGCTTTCTTT.

In this sample, this clonotype turned up many times. The chain couples TRBV11-2 to TRBJ1-4, with D hard to call. Germline assignment: CDR1 SGHAT and CDR2 FQNNGV. V shed 0 bases and J shed 8 bases, with 13 bases lying between them. CDR3 length: 15 amino acids. The CDR3 DNA reads TGTGCCAGCAGCTTAGATCCGAAGCTTAGGGAAAAACTGTTTTTT. It yields the protein CASSLDPKLREKLFF.

This clonotype was counted ten times or more. The chain employs TRBV27 and TRBJ2-3, with 11 bases matching TRBD2. In germline, CDR1 is MNHEY, CDR2 SMNVEV (reference sequence). The CDR3 has 17 residues. V was pared by 6 bases and J by 3 bases, with 11 bases of the junction left unmatched. CDR3 DNA sequence: TGTGCCAGCAGGGCGGGACTAGCGGCACAAGGGACAGATACGCAGTATTTT. Protein product: CASRAGLAAQGTDTQYF.

This clonotype was seen at least ten times. J is TRBJ2-1 and V is TRBV29-1, with a tentative D call TRBD1 (5 bases). The CDR3 covers 11 residues. The V gene lost 5 bases and the J gene lost 6 bases, with 8 bases spanning the gap. CDR1 SQVTM and CDR2 ANQGSEA come from the germline V gene. The CDR3 DNA reads TGCAGCGTTACAGGTGGCAATGAGCAGTTCTTC. Translated: CSVTGGNEQFF.

This clonotype has only a few counts. This CDR3 reads CASSLAARGAIQYF. For the CDR3, the DNA is TGCGCCAGCAGCTTGGCTGCCAGGGGCGCCATTCAGTACTTC. V gene TRBV5-1 combines with J gene TRBJ2-4, with D tentatively TRBD1 (6 bases). CDR1 is SGHRS and CDR2 is YFSETQ in the germline V gene. Trimming took off 0 bases at V and 9 bases at J, with 13 bases between the two ends. This CDR3 is 14 amino acids long. Together with reference TRBV5-1 and TRBJ2-4, the CDR3 gives the full variable domain: KAGVTQTPRYLIKTRGQQVTLSCSPISGHRSVSWYQQTPGQGLQFLFEYFSETQRNKGNFPGRFSGRQFSNSRSEMNVSTLELGDSALYLCASSLAARGAIQYFGAGTRLSVL.

V and J are TRBV19 and TRBJ2-2; TRBD2 matches 7 bases. With 10 bases clipped from V and 4 bases from J, the junction kept 6 bases outside the gene matches. The length of the CDR3 is 13 residues. Germline V lookup: CDR1 LNHDA, CDR2 SQIVND (reference sequence). The CDR3 DNA is TGTGCCACTAGCGGACGGGGCACCGGGGAGCTGTTTTTT. Its translation: CATSGRGTGELFF.

This clonotype appeared many times. The rearrangement uses TRBV12-3 or TRBV12-4 and TRBJ1-4; D is possibly TRBD1 (5 bases). CDR3 size: 13 residues. V lost 8 bases and J lost 8, with 15 bases in between. The CDR3 DNA sequence: TGTGCCAGCGGTTCCCCAGGGTTCGAAAAACTGTTTTTT. Translating gives CASGSPGFEKLFF.

This clonotype was found many times. This chain uses TRBV19 with TRBJ2-1; no clear D gene. CDR1 is LNHDA, CDR2 SQIVND, per germline (reference sequence). Trimming took 0 bases from V and 3 from J, leaving 3 bases between them. This CDR3 has 13 residues. CDR3 sequence reads: CASSIEGYNEQFF. CDR3 DNA: TGTGCCAGTAGTATAGAGGGCTACAATGAGCAGTTCTTC.

This sequence joins TRBV20-1 and TRBJ2-1; 10 nucleotides match TRBD2. Germline lookup yields CDR1 DFQATT and CDR2 SNEGSKA (reference sequence). This CDR3 comprises 15 residues. V dropped 3 bases and J dropped 4; count of bases not matched to a gene: 6. CDR3 in DNA: TGCAGTGCTAGGAAAGGACTAGCGGATTACAATGAGCAGTTCTTC. Residues: CSARKGLADYNEQFF.

V usage is TRBV6-5 and J usage is TRBJ2-1; D remains ambiguous. Trimming stripped 2 bases from V and 1 base from J, with 9 bases between. CDR3 length: 15 amino acids. Germline-derived CDR1 and CDR2 are MNHEY and SVGAGI. This CDR3 is CASSYGRKSYNEQFF. In nucleotides, the CDR3 is TGTGCCAGCAGTTACGGCAGAAAATCCTACAATGAGCAGTTCTTC.

There are many counts of this clonotype. The chain carries TRBV20-1 and TRBJ2-1; 7 bases align to TRBD1. Trimming at V came to 6 bases and at J to 7 bases, leaving 12 bases not matched to a gene. The CDR3 loop spans 14 amino acids. Germline CDR1 and CDR2: DFQATT and SNEGSKA (reference sequence). The CDR3 coding sequence is TGCAGTGCCAGGAACAGGGGAACATGGAATGAGCAGTTCTTC. It is translated as CSARNRGTWNEQFF.

This clonotype was seen a few times. The chain combines TRBV6-1 with TRBJ1-2; perhaps TRBD1 as D (5 bases). This CDR3 is 14 amino acids long. The germline V gene has CDR1 MNHNS and CDR2 SASEGT. Trimming stripped 6 bases from V and 4 bases from J, with 15 bases between. DNA for the CDR3: TGTGCCAGCAGCCGAAGGGGCGACCTCTATGGCTACACCTTC. Protein product: CASSRRGDLYGYTF.